A single T cell receptor (beta chain) is shown here with its context. These data originate in a study of blood T cells in healthy people across ages. Alongside a J-beta primer mix, a sample-barcoded 5' primer served in a second PCR lasting roughly 6 to 11 cycles. TCRdb re-analysed the 5' RACE reads in MiXCR, keeping a single row per CDR3 protein. Seen here are over 1.5 million distinct CDR3 sequences, roughly 52% observed once, and the top ten hold less than 2.5%. The CDR3 length is 18 residues. Per germline, CDR1 DFQATT and CDR2 SNEGSKA (reference sequence). J gave up 5 bases and V 4 bases, and 16 bases lay outside the gene matches.

This TCR derives from a woman aged 40 to 50 in good health. The sequencing sample was made of blood. The chain uses TRBV20-1 and TRBJ2-5, with 13 bases fitting TRBD2. In DNA form, the CDR3 reads TGCAGTGCTACCCCGGTTTCAGGACTAGCGGGGGCAGGGGAGACCCAGTACTTC. It specifies CSATPVSGLAGAGETQYF.